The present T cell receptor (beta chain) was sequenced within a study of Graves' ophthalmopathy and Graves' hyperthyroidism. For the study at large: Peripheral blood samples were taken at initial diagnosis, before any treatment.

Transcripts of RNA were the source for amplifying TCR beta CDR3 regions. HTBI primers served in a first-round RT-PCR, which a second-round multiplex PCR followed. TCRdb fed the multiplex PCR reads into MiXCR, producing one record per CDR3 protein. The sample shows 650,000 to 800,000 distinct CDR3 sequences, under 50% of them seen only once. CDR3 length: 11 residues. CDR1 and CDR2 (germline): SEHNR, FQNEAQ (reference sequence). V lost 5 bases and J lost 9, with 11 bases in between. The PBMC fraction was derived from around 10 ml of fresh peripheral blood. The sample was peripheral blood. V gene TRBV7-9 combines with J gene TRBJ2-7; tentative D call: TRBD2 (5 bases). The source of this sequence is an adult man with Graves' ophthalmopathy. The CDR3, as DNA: TGTGCCAGCAGCGGACGCCTAGCGCAGTACTTC. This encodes CASSGRLAQYF.